Sequencing of this TCR beta chain was carried out in a study of a mutant IDH1 vaccine in newly diagnosed glioma. Background on the study: First vaccine doses came 4-6 weeks after radiotherapy alone, or with temozolomide cycles.

Regarding this clone: As yet, its antigen is unknown.

Sequencing was performed with immunoSEQ multiplex PCR; in TCRdb, only in-frame clones are kept and a portion is missing. The sample lists some 57,000 clones, 84% occurring once. Trimming cost V 4 bases and J 0 bases, with 13 bases left between them. Germline lookup yields CDR1 PRHDT and CDR2 FYEKMQ (reference sequence). CDR3 size: 15 residues. The sample's time point: week 35, safety follow-up. Every vaccination contained 300 ug of the mutant IDH1 20-mer peptide and was paired with topical imiquimod. The receptor's source is a woman aged 18-35 years with glioma. V and J are TRBV13 and TRBJ2-7; D gene ambiguous. The starting material was PBMCs, obtained from a glioma patient whose treatment included an IDH1 peptide vaccine. The CDR3 protein is CASSYGPTPSYEQYF. The CDR3 DNA sequence: TGTGCCAGCAGCTATGGCCCCACCCCCTCCTACGAGCAGTACTTC.